Presented here are 9 T cell receptor beta chains from one specimen sequenced in a study of vaccination effects on CD4 cells after COVID-19. Following a roughly 11-day culture, CD4+ T cells were purified. No antigen has been assigned to these receptors. Libraries were prepared by immunoSEQ multiplex PCR; TCRdb keeps only in-frame clonotypes and omits some of them. This sample has about 35,000 clones, with roughly two thirds found just once. The source was CD4+ T cells from PBMCs cultured without peptide, collected before COVID-19 vaccination. The receptors originated from a human donor who received a COVID-19 vaccine.

This chain uses TRBV10-3 with TRBJ1-1, with unresolved D. Trimming took 4 bases from V and 0 from J, leaving 12 bases between them. Germline loops: CDR1 ENHRY, CDR2 SYGVKD. The CDR3 consists of 15 residues. The CDR3 protein is CAISGVSRMNTEAFF. The CDR3, as DNA: TGTGCCATCAGTGGAGTTAGTAGGATGAACACTGAAGCTTTCTTT.

The V call is TRBV3-1 (or the pseudogene TRBV3-2), the J call TRBJ1-2; a weak D match, TRBD1 (5 bases). Germline CDR1 is LGHDT and CDR2 is YNNKEL (reference sequence). CDR3 length: 16 residues. Trimming took off 2 bases at V and 8 bases at J, with 21 bases between the two ends. CDR3 protein: CASSQTPEGVGEGYTF. In DNA, the CDR3 is TGTGCCAGCAGCCAAACTCCCGAAGGGGTCGGGGAAGGCTACACCTTC.

The CDR3 sequence is CASSIRTGGYNEQFF. CDR3 bases: TGTGCCAGTAGTATTCGGACAGGGGGGTACAATGAGCAGTTCTTC. The chain recombines TRBV19 with TRBJ2-1, with 10 bases lining up with TRBD1. Germline V gene sequence: CDR1 LNHDA, CDR2 SQIVND (reference sequence). V gave up 3 bases and J gave up 4 bases; unmatched junction bases: 3. CDR3 length equals 15 residues. The whole variable domain, remainder taken from reference TRBV19 and TRBJ2-1, is DGGITQSPKYLFRKEGQNVTLSCEQNLNHDAMYWYRQDPGQGLRLIYYSQIVNDFQKGDIAEGYSVSREKKESFPLTVTSAQKNPTAFYLCASSIRTGGYNEQFFGPGTRLTVL.

The chain carries TRBV7-2 and TRBJ2-5; D uncertain. The CDR3 sequence is 15 residues long. CDR1 and CDR2 from the germline V gene are SGHTA and FQGNSA. Trimming took 9 bases from V and 3 from J, leaving 20 bases between them. The CDR3 loop is CARGRFAGSEETQYF. The CDR3 nucleotides are TGTGCCAGGGGCCGGTTCGCAGGTTCGGAAGAGACCCAGTACTTC.

The chain combines TRBV18 with TRBJ1-1; no reliable D call. This CDR3 is 13 amino acids long. With 3 bases removed from V and 3 bases from J, the gap between germline ends came to 8 bases. Germline CDR1 is KGHSH and CDR2 is LQKENI. The CDR3 nucleotides are TGTGCCAGCTCACCCCCCCACTACACTGAAGCTTTCTTT. As protein: CASSPPHYTEAFF.

The sample holds a few counts of this clone. The chain links TRBV4-1 to TRBJ1-1; D remains unclear. This CDR3 has 15 amino acids. Between the trimmed V and J ends, which lost 0 bases and 3 bases, there was a span of 11 bases. From germline, CDR1 is MGHRA and CDR2 YSYEKL. The CDR3, as DNA: TGCGCCAGCAGCCAAGACATGGTGGGGTACACTGAAGCTTTCTTT. Translating it yields CASSQDMVGYTEAFF.

The V call is TRBV7-6, the J call TRBJ1-4; 7 bases fit TRBD1. In germline, CDR1 is SGHVS, CDR2 FNYEAQ. The CDR3 totals 14 residues. V trimming: 1 base; J trimming: 7 bases; junction bases outside the gene matches: 3. The CDR3 loop is CASSLEGAGEKLFF. CDR3 coding DNA: TGTGCCAGCAGCTTAGAGGGGGCAGGTGAAAAACTGTTTTTT.

The rearrangement uses TRBV5-4 and TRBJ1-1; D is unclear. The CDR3 is 15 residues long. The germline V and J ends were trimmed by 2 bases and 1 base, with 12 bases remaining between them. CDR1 is SGHNT, CDR2 YYREEE, per germline (reference sequence). Here the CDR3 reads CASSFDAGRNTEAFF. The CDR3 DNA is TGTGCCAGCAGCTTCGATGCCGGCAGGAACACTGAAGCTTTCTTT.

This chain joins TRBV5-4 and TRBJ2-2, with 9 bases aligning to TRBD2. V gave up 0 bases and J gave up 7 bases; unmatched junction bases: 7. This CDR3 comprises 16 residues. The germline V gene has CDR1 SGHNT and CDR2 YYREEE (reference sequence). CDR3 amino acids: CASSLGGGARGGELFF. DNA of the CDR3: TGTGCCAGCAGCTTGGGCGGGGGGGCCCGGGGCGGGGAGCTGTTTTTT. The variable domain in full, with the rest retrieved from reference TRBV5-4 and TRBJ2-2, is ETGVTQSPTHLIKTRGQQVTLRCSSQSGHNTVSWYQQALGQGPQFIFQYYREEENGRGNFPPRFSGLQFPNYSSELNVNALELDDSALYLCASSLGGGARGGELFFGEGSRLTVL.